This T cell receptor (beta chain) was sequenced during a study of blood T cells in healthy people across ages. The extraction recovered at least 5.5 micrograms of total RNA per sample. A sample-barcoded 5' primer and a J-beta primer mix were used in a second PCR of roughly 6 to 12 cycles. All samples yielded 3 million or more CDR3-containing paired-end reads. In TCRdb, the 5' RACE reads were re-called with MiXCR into one record per CDR3 protein. The sample includes around 520,000 distinct CDR3 sequences, 25% to 35% of them seen just once. Trimming took 4 bases from V and 0 from J; bases not matched to a gene: 6. This CDR3 has 16 amino acids. In germline, CDR1 is SGHDT, CDR2 YYEEEE. The data were also submitted as part of a second study, on T cells of mothers and their children. From that paper: Mother-child pairs who were related displayed a slightly higher overlap than unrelated pairs, a difference that was non-significant.

The chain combines TRBV5-6 with TRBJ2-2; 7 nucleotides line up with TRBD1. This receptor was taken from a boy younger than 10 in good health. The specimen sequenced was blood. DNA for the CDR3: TGTGCCAGCAGCCAAGTGACAGGGACGAACACCGGGGAGCTGTTTTTT. Residues: CASSQVTGTNTGELFF.